The 24 T cell receptor beta chains below come from one sample, sequenced in a study of blood T cells in healthy people across ages (dated by TCRdb to about 2015). To prepare the library, 5' RACE was applied. TCRdb lists the instrument as Illumina HiSeq 2500. A second PCR of roughly 7 to 11 cycles was performed with a sample-barcoded 5' primer and a J-beta primer mix. Clones were called with MiXCR by TCRdb after fastp trimmed the public reads at Q25, and only in-frame beta chains were retained. Every CDR3 protein is listed once, alongside the most common genes and DNA of its rows. This sample holds hundreds of thousands of distinct CDR3 sequences; around 48% were observed only once. The top ten constitute 30% to 40% of the sample. The specimen was blood. The receptors shown here come from a woman between 55 and 75 years old in good health.

The count of this clonotype is one. The genes are TRBV24-1 and TRBJ2-5, with TRBD1 matching 10 bases. The CDR3 is made up of 18 amino acids. Per germline, CDR1 KGHDR and CDR2 SFDVKD. After removal of 3 bases from V and 4 bases from J, the junction contained 13 bases not matched to a gene. The CDR3 loop is CATSDPLSGTGVLETQYF. The DNA for the CDR3 is TGTGCCACCAGTGATCCATTGTCCGGGACAGGGGTTTTAGAGACCCAGTACTTC.

The chain carries TRBV4-2 and TRBJ2-2, with D unclear. Trimming took 3 bases from V and 0 from J, leaving 14 bases between them. Looked up from germline, CDR1 is LGHNA and CDR2 is YNFKEQ. CDR3 length: 17 amino acids. CDR3 loop: CASSHPSGQTNTGELFF. CDR3 coding DNA: TGTGCCAGCAGCCATCCAAGTGGCCAGACGAACACCGGGGAGCTGTTTTTT.

The chain employs TRBV20-1 and TRBJ2-4; TRBD1 is a possible D gene (6 bases). V was pared by 4 bases and J by 5 bases, with 9 bases between. Germline V CDR1 and CDR2: DFQATT, SNEGSKA (reference sequence). The CDR3 length is 12 residues. The CDR3 spells CSATRGQNIQYF. CDR3 coding DNA: TGCAGTGCTACCAGGGGCCAAAACATTCAGTACTTC.

The V call is TRBV6-6, the J call TRBJ2-5; TRBD2 is a possible D gene (5 bases). With 5 bases removed from V and 3 bases from J, the gap between germline ends came to 13 bases. The CDR3 has 14 amino acids. The germline V gene has CDR1 MNHNY and CDR2 SVGAGI (reference sequence). The CDR3 DNA reads as TGTGCCAGCAGTGACATTAGCGATAAAGAGACCCAGTACTTC. Protein: CASSDISDKETQYF.

The gene calls are TRBV21-1 and TRBJ1-1; the D call in the table, TRBD1, was not verified against the DNA. TRBV21-1 has pseudogene status. The CDR3 loop spans 14 amino acids. The CDR3 here is CASSPGTGDTEAFF. CDR3 coding DNA: TGTGCCAGCAGCCCCGGGACAGGGGACACTGAAGCTTTCTTT.

V usage is TRBV27 and J usage is TRBJ2-6, with 8 nucleotides matching TRBD1. The CDR3 totals 19 residues. Germline loops: CDR1 MNHEY, CDR2 SMNVEV (reference sequence). V was pared by 6 bases and J by 0 bases, with 13 bases of the junction left unmatched. As DNA, the CDR3 is TGTGCCAGCAGCCTCTGGACAGGGAGCGTCCCCTCTGGGGCCAACGTCCTGACTTTC. Its protein product is CASSLWTGSVPSGANVLTF.

V usage is TRBV28 and J usage is TRBJ1-2; D may be TRBD1 (6 bases). Germline V gives CDR1 MDHEN, CDR2 SYDVKM. The CDR3 contains 16 residues. The germline V and J ends were trimmed by 3 bases and 4 bases, with 18 bases remaining between them. The CDR3 is CASSLGGVGGIYGYTF. CDR3 sequence (DNA): TGTGCCAGCAGTTTGGGAGGGGTGGGGGGCATCTATGGCTACACCTTC.

This chain uses TRBV9 with TRBJ2-2; D is uncertain. V was trimmed by 3 bases and J by 0 bases, leaving 12 bases between them. CDR1 is SGDLS, CDR2 YYNGEE, per germline. This CDR3 region has 16 residues. The CDR3 reads CASSATRGANTGELFF. In nucleotides, the CDR3 is TGTGCCAGCAGCGCCACTCGCGGAGCGAACACCGGGGAGCTGTTTTTT. The entire variable domain, with the rest obtained from reference TRBV9 and TRBJ2-2, is as follows: DSGVTQTPKHLITATGQRVTLRCSPRSGDLSVYWYQQSLDQGLQFLIQYYNGEERAKGNILERFSAQQFPDLHSELNLSSLELGDSALYFCASSATRGANTGELFFGEGSRLTVL.

J is TRBJ2-3 and V is TRBV20-1; 8 bases align to TRBD1. The CDR3 spans 14 residues. With V trimmed by 1 base and J by 3 bases, 3 bases remained unmatched. Germline CDR1 is DFQATT and CDR2 is SNEGSKA (reference sequence). The CDR3 DNA sequence: TGCAGTGCTAGAGGGACAGGGATAACAGATACGCAGTATTTT. Translation: CSARGTGITDTQYF.

V gene TRBV3-1 combines with J gene TRBJ2-3; maybe TRBD2 (6 bases). The CDR3 has 15 amino acids. Germline V lookup: CDR1 LGHDT, CDR2 YNNKEL (reference sequence). Between the trimmed V and J ends, which lost 0 bases and 5 bases, there was a span of 12 bases. The CDR3 DNA reads as TGTGCCAGCAGCCAAGAGTGGACTATGGAAGATACGCAGTATTTT. Its protein product is CASSQEWTMEDTQYF.

The chain links TRBV20-1 to TRBJ2-5; 11 bases align to TRBD1. Germline lookup yields CDR1 DFQATT and CDR2 SNEGSKA (reference sequence). The CDR3 is made up of 15 amino acids. V shed 5 bases and J 5 bases; nucleotides not matched to a gene: 10. The CDR3 DNA sequence: TGCAGTGCTTTCCCCCGGGACAGGGGGTTGGAGACCCAGTACTTC. Translating it yields CSAFPRDRGLETQYF.

In nucleotides, the CDR3 is TGTGCCAGCAGTTTATACTCCCGGGCACGAAAGCCTTACCCGGGGGAGGGGAGCTCCTACGAGCAGTACTTC. This encodes CASSLYSRARKPYPGEGSSYEQYF. The chain couples TRBV28 to TRBJ2-7; TRBD2 matches at 7 bases. Trimming took 1 base from V and 0 from J; bases not matched to a gene: 30. The germline CDR1 and CDR2 sequences are MDHEN and SYDVKM. The CDR3 covers 24 residues.

The chain recombines TRBV7-2 with TRBJ1-1; D is unresolved. The CDR3 is 14 amino acids. The V and J ends lost 3 bases and 2 bases respectively, with 10 bases between them. CDR1 and CDR2 (germline): SGHTA, FQGNSA. The CDR3 reads CASSFSTGNTEAFF. The CDR3 nucleotides read TGTGCCAGCAGCTTCAGTACGGGCAACACTGAAGCTTTCTTT.

This clonotype appeared many times. In DNA form, the CDR3 reads TGTGCCAGCAGCTTCGGGGGGACTAGCGCCTACGAGCAGTACTTC. It yields the protein CASSFGGTSAYEQYF. V and J are TRBV7-2 and TRBJ2-7; 10 bases line up with TRBD2. CDR3 length equals 15 residues. Unmatched junction bases numbered 4, after V lost 3 bases and J lost 2 bases. CDR1 is SGHTA, CDR2 FQGNSA, per germline.

The V and J genes are TRBV20-1 and TRBJ2-7; either TRBD1 or TRBD2 may supply D (5 bases each). The V gene lost 6 bases and the J gene lost 2 bases, with 17 bases spanning the gap. This CDR3 has 14 amino acids. CDR1 DFQATT and CDR2 SNEGSKA come from the germline V gene (reference sequence). The CDR3: CSATDGDGPYEQYF. The DNA of the CDR3 is TGCAGTGCAACGGACGGGGACGGGCCCTACGAGCAGTACTTC.

The V and J genes are TRBV20-1 and TRBJ2-4; 14 bases match TRBD2. The J segment lost 3 bases and the V segment lost 5 bases, leaving 9 bases of the junction unmatched. Germline V gives CDR1 DFQATT, CDR2 SNEGSKA (reference sequence). The length of the CDR3 is 17 residues. In nucleotides, the CDR3 is TGCAGTGCTGAGACTAGCGGGAGGGCCGTGGGCAAAAACATTCAGTACTTC. It yields the protein CSAETSGRAVGKNIQYF.

The genes are TRBV2 and TRBJ2-1, with D perhaps assigned TRBD1 or TRBD2 (7 bases each). V was clipped by 8 bases and J by 3 bases, with 20 bases between them. The germline CDR1 and CDR2 sequences are SNHLY and FYNNEI. CDR3 length equals 16 residues. The CDR3 DNA sequence: TGTGCCAGCGGGGGGGGTTGGAGGGGGCTCTACAATGAGCAGTTCTTC. Translating gives CASGGGWRGLYNEQFF.

This chain joins TRBV7-2 and TRBJ2-5; D call uncertain. This CDR3 spans 15 amino acids. Germline V gene lookup returns CDR1 SGHTA and CDR2 FQGNSA. With 2 bases removed from V and 11 bases from J, the gap between germline ends came to 21 bases. CDR3: CASSLSGSYWNEQYF. CDR3 sequence (DNA): TGTGCCAGCAGCTTATCCGGGTCCTACTGGAATGAGCAGTACTTC.

J is TRBJ1-5 and V is TRBV2, with a tentative D call TRBD1 (5 bases). Germline V gives CDR1 SNHLY, CDR2 FYNNEI. The ends were cut back, 9 bases at V and 0 bases at J, with 12 bases in the middle. The CDR3 has 14 residues. This CDR3 is CASQGGYSNQPQHF. The CDR3, as DNA: TGTGCCAGTCAGGGTGGTTATAGCAATCAGCCCCAGCATTTT.

This chain joins TRBV10-3 and TRBJ2-6; 8 bases align to TRBD1. The CDR3 extends over 17 amino acids. Germline CDR1 and CDR2: ENHRY and SYGVKD. Trimming took 6 bases from V and 1 from J; bases not matched to a gene: 8. The chain's CDR3 is CAISPTGVGSGANVLTF. The CDR3 nucleotides are TGTGCCATCAGCCCGACAGGGGTTGGGTCTGGGGCCAACGTCCTGACTTTC.

This clonotype is a singleton in its sample. This chain links TRBV29-1 with TRBJ1-1; D is undetermined. Germline V CDR1 and CDR2: SQVTM, ANQGSEA. CDR3 length: 10 residues. V lost 6 bases to trimming and J lost 5 bases, with 7 bases between them. The CDR3 protein is CSVRETEAFF. The CDR3 DNA follows: TGCAGCGTGCGGGAGACTGAAGCTTTCTTT. Based on the CDR3 plus reference TRBV29-1 and TRBJ1-1, the full variable domain is SAVISQKPSRDICQRGTSLTIQCQVDSQVTMMFWYRQQPGQSLTLIATANQGSEATYESGFVIDKFPISRPNLTFSTLTVSNMSPEDSSIYLCSVRETEAFFGQGTRLTVV.

The chain uses TRBV6-6 and TRBJ2-7; TRBD1 is a possible D gene (5 bases). Germline CDR1 and CDR2: MNHNY and SVGAGI (reference sequence). This CDR3 has 15 residues. Trimming cost V 0 bases and J 2 bases, with 11 bases left between them. The CDR3 protein is CASSYSVDRTYEQYF. In nucleotides, the CDR3 is TGTGCCAGCAGTTACTCAGTCGACAGAACCTACGAGCAGTACTTC.

This rearrangement joins TRBV18 to TRBJ2-7; TRBD1 is a possible D gene (5 bases). This CDR3 is built from 15 residues. Germline lookup yields CDR1 KGHSH and CDR2 LQKENI. Trimming took off 1 base at V and 5 bases at J, with 15 bases between the two ends. CDR3: CASSPLRQSVDEQYF. The CDR3 nucleotides are TGTGCCAGCTCACCACTCCGACAGTCCGTCGACGAGCAGTACTTC.

This clonotype was recorded once. The chain has TRBV11-2 and TRBJ2-7; 7 nucleotides agree with TRBD2. The V gene's germline CDR1 is SGHAT and CDR2 FQNNGV. J was trimmed by 4 bases and V by 0 bases; bases with no gene match: 9. The CDR3 runs to 16 residues. In DNA, the CDR3 is TGTGCCAGCAGCTTAGATTTGTGGGAGGGGATATACGAGCAGTACTTC. The encoded protein is CASSLDLWEGIYEQYF.